This TCR beta chain was identified in a study of blood T cell repertoires in COVID-19. The V gene's germline CDR1 is SGHKS and CDR2 YYEKEE (reference sequence). The CDR3 has 15 amino acids. V was clipped by 5 bases and J by 4 bases, with 18 bases between them. Libraries were prepared by immunoSEQ multiplex PCR; TCRdb keeps only in-frame clonotypes and omits some of them. The sample contains approximately 150,000 clones, 85% to 95% of which appear only once. V usage is TRBV5-5 and J usage is TRBJ1-2, with D perhaps TRBD1 (6 bases). The receptor comes from a woman in her fifties or sixties with COVID-19, enrolled during active disease. Sequencing input: peripheral blood. The chain's CDR3 is CASSREQGSVYGYTF. CDR3 bases: TGTGCCAGCAGTCGCGAGCAGGGGTCGGTCTATGGCTACACCTTC.